This T cell receptor beta chain comes out of a study of technical replicates of blood from a few donors. TCRdb's table, derived via immunoSEQ multiplex PCR, lists solely in-frame clones and lacks some. The profile shows about 75,000 clones, approximately 97% of them singletons. The CDR3 totals 13 residues. V lost 0 bases and J 8 bases, leaving 10 bases between the germline ends. Germline values: CDR1 MGHDK, CDR2 SYGVNS. What was sequenced was T cells isolated from PBMCs. The genes are TRBV25-1 and TRBJ1-2; D uncertain. The TCR sequence derives from a human donor in good health. The chain's CDR3 is CASSEYRSGGYTF. The DNA for the CDR3 is TGTGCCAGCAGTGAATACAGGTCTGGAGGCTACACCTTC.